This TCR beta chain was recorded in a study of blood T cell repertoires in COVID-19. In the study overall: The United States, Italy and Spain supplied acute and convalescent COVID-19 samples. The analysed material was cDNA or gDNA that came from T cells, B-cell-depleted T cells, or PBMCs.

How the authors handled the data: Amplification with reference gene primers provided the estimates of nucleated cell counts. Clones were read by immunoSEQ multiplex PCR, and TCRdb kept only the in-frame ones, dropping some. The V and J calls and clone size are taken from that table; D and trimming were inferred from the DNA. The sample contains tens of thousands of clones, about nine tenths of which appear only once. Input material: peripheral blood. The receptor comes from a human donor with active COVID-19. The donor label of this sample is uncertain.

CDR3 nucleotides: TGTGCCAGCAGCGTAGTTGGGGGGATGGAGCAGTACTTC. This sequence encodes CASSVVGGMEQYF. The chain links TRBV9 to TRBJ2-7; D might be TRBD2 (6 bases). The CDR3 contains 13 residues. Per germline, CDR1 SGDLS and CDR2 YYNGEE. V was trimmed by 0 bases and J by 7 bases, leaving 11 bases between them.